The 25 T cell receptor beta chains listed next were all sequenced from one sample in a study of blood T cell repertoires in COVID-19. Sequenced by immunoSEQ multiplex PCR; TCRdb stores in-frame clones only, minus some. This sample has about 190,000 clones, with about nine tenths found just once. The material sequenced was peripheral blood. These receptors all stem from a man aged 65-85 years with active or convalescent COVID-19.

The chain joins TRBV5-6 to TRBJ1-5; D gene uncertain. Trimming took 0 bases from V and 3 from J, leaving 13 bases between them. This CDR3 comprises 16 residues. Germline CDR1 and CDR2: SGHDT and YYEEEE. The CDR3 protein is CASSLGTQNPNQPQHF. The CDR3 DNA sequence: TGTGCCAGCAGCTTGGGAACTCAAAACCCCAATCAGCCCCAGCATTTT.

This chain links TRBV2 with TRBJ1-4; 8 positions agree with TRBD1. Unmatched junction bases numbered 6, after V lost 10 bases and J lost 8 bases. The CDR3 totals 12 residues. Germline CDR1 and CDR2: SNHLY and FYNNEI. The CDR3 DNA sequence: TGTGCCACCGGACAGGGTTACGAAAAACTGTTTTTT. Its protein is CATGQGYEKLFF.

This clone was observed a few times. The chain recombines TRBV2 with TRBJ1-4; D is unclear. This CDR3 has 13 residues. Looked up from germline, CDR1 is SNHLY and CDR2 is FYNNEI. Trimming removed 8 bases at V and 5 bases at J, with 12 bases between. CDR3 DNA: TGTGCCAGCCACCGGTTCCTGAATGAAAAACTGTTTTTT. Translation gives CASHRFLNEKLFF.

This chain links TRBV19 with TRBJ2-1, with TRBD2 identical over 11 bases. Germline CDR1 reads LNHDA; CDR2 reads SQIVND (reference sequence). With 4 bases clipped from V and 3 bases from J, the junction kept 5 bases outside the gene matches. The CDR3 loop spans 16 amino acids. The DNA of the CDR3 is TGTGCCAGTAGTACTGGGACTAGCGGAAACTACAATGAGCAGTTCTTC. This codes for CASSTGTSGNYNEQFF.

This clone has only one observation. The genes are TRBV6-5 and TRBJ2-3; 10 nucleotides match TRBD1. V trimming: 9 bases; J trimming: 0 bases; junction bases outside the gene matches: 3. The CDR3 loop spans 14 amino acids. Germline V gene data show CDR1 as MNHEY and CDR2 as SVGAGI. This CDR3 is CASRQGASTDTQYF. CDR3 nucleotides: TGTGCCAGTCGACAGGGGGCAAGCACAGATACGCAGTATTTT.

V usage is TRBV7-9 and J usage is TRBJ1-4; 7 bases are shared with TRBD1. Per the germline V gene, CDR1 is SEHNR and CDR2 is FQNEAQ (reference sequence). V lost 1 base and J lost 7; bases outside the gene matches: 6. The CDR3 contains 15 residues. The CDR3 here is CASSLGQGVSEKLFF. The CDR3 nucleotides are TGTGCCAGCAGCTTAGGTCAGGGGGTCAGTGAAAAACTGTTTTTT.

This sequence joins TRBV10-3 and TRBJ2-7; D is possibly TRBD2 (6 bases). Germline CDR1 reads ENHRY; CDR2 reads SYGVKD. The length of the CDR3 is 13 residues. V was shortened by 6 bases and J by 5 bases, with 14 bases between the two germline ends. CDR3 coding DNA: TGTGCCATCAGGGACCCGGGGGTCAACGAGCAGTACTTC. Protein: CAIRDPGVNEQYF.

This chain uses TRBV7-8 with TRBJ1-1; 9 nucleotides line up with TRBD1. Germline-derived CDR1 and CDR2 are SGHVS and FQNEAQ. This CDR3 spans 14 amino acids. V was pared by 4 bases and J by 3 bases, with 3 bases of the junction left unmatched. CDR3 sequence reads: CASSWDRAYTEAFF. For the CDR3, the DNA is TGTGCCAGCAGCTGGGACAGGGCCTACACTGAAGCTTTCTTT. The variable domain in full, with the rest retrieved from reference TRBV7-8 and TRBJ1-1, is GAGVSQSPRYKVAKRGQDVALRCDPISGHVSLFWYQQALGQGPEFLTYFQNEAQLDKSGLPSDRFFAERPEGSVSTLKIQRTQQEDSAVYLCASSWDRAYTEAFFGQGTRLTVV.

The chain joins TRBV6-5 to TRBJ2-7; TRBD1 agrees at 9 bases. Per the germline V gene, CDR1 is MNHEY and CDR2 is SVGAGI. The J segment lost 4 bases and the V segment lost 6 bases, leaving 4 bases of the junction unmatched. The CDR3 runs to 13 residues. CDR3 protein: CASSRDREYEQYF. The CDR3 DNA is TGTGCCAGCAGCCGGGACAGGGAGTACGAGCAGTACTTC.

The rearrangement links TRBV5-4 to TRBJ2-5, with TRBD2 as a possible D gene (6 bases). Per the germline V gene, CDR1 is SGHNT and CDR2 is YYREEE (reference sequence). Trimming removed 10 bases from V and 5 bases from J, with 12 bases in between. This CDR3 region has 11 residues. CDR3 bases: TGTGCCGGGGGGACTTCGGAGACCCAGTACTTC. This gives the protein CAGGTSETQYF. Full variable domain (rest looked up from reference TRBV5-4 and TRBJ2-5): ETGVTQSPTHLIKTRGQQVTLRCSSQSGHNTVSWYQQALGQGPQFIFQYYREEENGRGNFPPRFSGLQFPNYSSELNVNALELDDSALYLCAGGTSETQYFGPGTRLLVL.

The V call is TRBV28, the J call TRBJ1-2; 7 bases match TRBD1. After removal of 5 bases from V and 4 bases from J, the junction contained 4 bases not matched to a gene. Germline lookup yields CDR1 MDHEN and CDR2 SYDVKM. The CDR3 has 13 amino acids. The CDR3 sequence is CASSRQGGYGYTF. The DNA of the CDR3 is TGTGCCAGCAGTCGACAGGGCGGCTATGGCTACACCTTC.

The chain links TRBV18 to TRBJ2-1; 7 bases map to TRBD1. The CDR3 has 16 amino acids. J gave up 0 bases and V 3 bases, and 5 bases lay outside the gene matches. Germline CDR1 is KGHSH and CDR2 is LQKENI. Written as DNA, the CDR3 is TGTGCCAGCTCACCTTCGACAGGGTACTCCTACAATGAGCAGTTCTTC. It yields the protein CASSPSTGYSYNEQFF.

The V gene is TRBV11-3, the J gene TRBJ2-3, with TRBD1 identical over 10 bases. CDR3 size: 15 residues. V lost 5 bases and J lost 5; bases outside the gene matches: 7. The germline V gene encodes CDR1 SGHNT and CDR2 YENEEA. CDR3 sequence reads: CASSTGQGRGDTQYF. In DNA form, the CDR3 reads TGTGCCAGCAGCACGGGACAGGGGAGGGGAGATACGCAGTATTTT. The variable domain in full, with the rest retrieved from reference TRBV11-3 and TRBJ2-3, is EAGVVQSPRYKIIEKKQPVAFWCNPISGHNTLYWYLQNLGQGPELLIRYENEEAVDDSQLPKDRFSAERLKGVDSTLKIQPAELGDSAVYLCASSTGQGRGDTQYFGPGTRLTVL.

The V and J genes are TRBV7-9 and TRBJ2-3, with TRBD2 matching over 13 bases. The CDR3 has 18 residues. With V trimmed by 1 base and J by 0 bases, 4 bases remained unmatched. Germline V gene lookup returns CDR1 SEHNR and CDR2 FQNEAQ (reference sequence). The CDR3 protein is CASSLGEGLAGSTDTQYF. The CDR3 DNA reads TGTGCCAGCAGCTTAGGTGAGGGACTAGCGGGAAGCACAGATACGCAGTATTTT. The full variable domain, in which reference TRBV7-9 and TRBJ2-3 provide the parts outside the CDR3, is DTGVSQNPRHKITKRGQNVTFRCDPISEHNRLYWYRQTLGQGPEFLTYFQNEAQLEKSRLLSDRFSAERPKGSFSTLEIQRTEQGDSAMYLCASSLGEGLAGSTDTQYFGPGTRLTVL.

J is TRBJ2-7 and V is TRBV7-2; 12 positions agree with TRBD2. Germline-derived CDR1 and CDR2 are SGHTA and FQGNSA. The CDR3 sequence is 15 residues long. V shed 5 bases and J 3 bases; nucleotides not matched to a gene: 5. The CDR3 region is CASSRGLAGFYEQYF. CDR3 bases: TGTGCCAGCAGCCGTGGACTAGCGGGATTCTACGAGCAGTACTTC.

This chain links TRBV11-3 with TRBJ2-3; 7 nucleotides agree with TRBD1. The germline gives CDR1 SGHNT, CDR2 YENEEA. V lost 4 bases and J lost 2; bases outside the gene matches: 3. The CDR3 is 14 amino acids. The chain's CDR3 is CASSSGQSTDTQYF. In nucleotides, the CDR3 is TGTGCCAGCAGCTCGGGACAGTCCACAGATACGCAGTATTTT.

The chain links TRBV15 to TRBJ2-5, with TRBD2 matching 11 bases. The trim removed 9 bases at V and 1 base at J, leaving 4 bases unmatched. CDR1 is LNHNV and CDR2 is YYDKDF in the germline V gene (reference sequence). The CDR3 has 14 amino acids. In DNA form, the CDR3 reads TGTGCCACGATAGCGGGGGGGACCCAAGAGACCCAGTACTTC. The encoded protein is CATIAGGTQETQYF.

The V call is TRBV10-2, the J call TRBJ2-7, with 9 bases lining up with TRBD1. The germline CDR1 and CDR2 sequences are WSHSY and SAAADI. The CDR3 totals 14 residues. J gave up 6 bases and V 7 bases, and 10 bases lay outside the gene matches. The CDR3: CASTSDRGVSEQYF. CDR3 DNA: TGCGCCAGCACGTCCGACAGGGGGGTTTCCGAGCAGTACTTC.

The V gene is TRBV10-1, the J gene TRBJ2-7, with 9 bases that match TRBD1. V trimming: 6 bases; J trimming: 4 bases; junction bases outside the gene matches: 7. The germline V gene encodes CDR1 WNHNN and CDR2 SYGVQD (reference sequence). The CDR3 length is 14 residues. CDR3 protein: CASSGQGSIYEQYF. The CDR3 nucleotides are TGCGCCAGCAGCGGACAGGGGTCTATATACGAGCAGTACTTC.

The chain employs TRBV11-3 and TRBJ2-3; 10 bases agree with TRBD1. The CDR3 consists of 15 residues. The V gene end was trimmed by 5 bases and the J gene end by 3 bases; junction bases not matched to a gene: 5. The germline V gene has CDR1 SGHNT and CDR2 YENEEA. Here the CDR3 DNA reads TGTGCCAGCAGCGCGGGACAGGGGCTGACAGATACGCAGTATTTT. Its protein is CASSAGQGLTDTQYF. The whole variable domain, remainder taken from reference TRBV11-3 and TRBJ2-3, is EAGVVQSPRYKIIEKKQPVAFWCNPISGHNTLYWYLQNLGQGPELLIRYENEEAVDDSQLPKDRFSAERLKGVDSTLKIQPAELGDSAVYLCASSAGQGLTDTQYFGPGTRLTVL.

V gene TRBV5-4 combines with J gene TRBJ2-5, with D possibly TRBD1 on 6 matching bases. The CDR3 runs 14 residues. V was clipped by 4 bases and J by 1 base, with 11 bases between them. The V gene's germline CDR1 is SGHNT and CDR2 YYREEE (reference sequence). CDR3 in amino acids: CASSDQGRQETQYF. The CDR3 DNA reads as TGTGCCAGCAGCGACCAGGGGCGCCAAGAGACCCAGTACTTC.

This clone occurred once. The chain links TRBV3-1 (or the pseudogene TRBV3-2) to TRBJ1-6, with D possibly matching TRBD1 (6 bases). Germline V lookup: CDR1 LGHDT, CDR2 YNNKEL (reference sequence). The CDR3 is 16 amino acids. V lost 1 base and J lost 10, with 17 bases in between. Here the CDR3 DNA reads TGTGCCAGCAGCCAAGGTATTAACTCCCAGGGGTCACCCCTCCACTTT. It yields the protein CASSQGINSQGSPLHF.

In this sample, this clone turned up once. This chain uses TRBV9 with TRBJ2-3; no definite D call. The length of the CDR3 is 15 residues. The V gene lost 3 bases and the J gene lost 0 bases, with 11 bases spanning the gap. The germline V gene encodes CDR1 SGDLS and CDR2 YYNGEE. CDR3 loop: CASSGAGLSTDTQYF. The CDR3 nucleotides are TGTGCCAGCAGCGGAGCCGGGTTAAGCACAGATACGCAGTATTTT. The entire variable domain, with the rest obtained from reference TRBV9 and TRBJ2-3, is as follows: DSGVTQTPKHLITATGQRVTLRCSPRSGDLSVYWYQQSLDQGLQFLIQYYNGEERAKGNILERFSAQQFPDLHSELNLSSLELGDSALYFCASSGAGLSTDTQYFGPGTRLTVL.

CDR3 sequence reads: CASSTRDRAQPQHF. For the CDR3, the DNA is TGTGCCAGTAGCACCCGGGACAGGGCTCAGCCCCAGCATTTT. The rearrangement joins TRBV19 to TRBJ1-5, with 9 bases aligning to TRBD1. This CDR3 region has 14 residues. V trimming: 6 bases; J trimming: 6 bases; junction bases outside the gene matches: 6. Germline V gives CDR1 LNHDA, CDR2 SQIVND (reference sequence).

This clone was detected once. The gene calls are TRBV19 and TRBJ1-2; 10 bases are a match to TRBD1. CDR3 length: 15 residues. Trimming removed 7 bases from V and 0 bases from J; junction bases left unmatched: 5. Germline V lookup: CDR1 LNHDA, CDR2 SQIVND (reference sequence). The CDR3 sequence: CASMDRGSSNYGYTF. CDR3 bases: TGTGCCAGTATGGACAGGGGGTCGTCTAACTATGGCTACACCTTC.